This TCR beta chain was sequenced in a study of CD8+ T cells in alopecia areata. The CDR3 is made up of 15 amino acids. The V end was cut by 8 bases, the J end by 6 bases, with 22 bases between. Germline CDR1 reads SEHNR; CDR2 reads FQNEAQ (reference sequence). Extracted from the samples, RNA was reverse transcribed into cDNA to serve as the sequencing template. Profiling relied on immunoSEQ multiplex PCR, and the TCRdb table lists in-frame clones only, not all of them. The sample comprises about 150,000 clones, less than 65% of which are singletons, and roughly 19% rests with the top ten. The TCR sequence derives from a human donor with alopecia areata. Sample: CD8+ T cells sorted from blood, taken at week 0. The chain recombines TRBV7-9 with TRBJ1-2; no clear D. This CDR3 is CASPGGMQTADGYTF. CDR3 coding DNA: TGTGCCAGCCCAGGTGGGATGCAGACCGCGGATGGCTACACCTTC.